The 9 T cell receptor beta chains reported below all come from one sample, sequenced in a study of blood T cell repertoires in COVID-19. Sequencing used immunoSEQ multiplex PCR; TCRdb keeps in-frame clones, though not all of them. The top ten hold less than 2.5% of the sample, which has around 130,000 clones, around 88% seen once. The sample was PBMCs or T cells enriched from blood (not recorded which). The receptors originated from a woman aged 50 to 60 who had recovered from COVID-19.

The chain is built from TRBV20-1 and TRBJ2-7, with a weak D call TRBD1 (6 bases). The CDR3 runs to 15 residues. Germline lookup yields CDR1 DFQATT and CDR2 SNEGSKA (reference sequence). Trimming stripped 3 bases from V and 4 bases from J, with 19 bases between. In DNA form, the CDR3 reads TGCAGTGCTAGTCCCCGGGGCAGGGGAAGGTACGAGCAGTACTTC. Amino acids: CSASPRGRGRYEQYF.

The V gene is TRBV3-1 (or the pseudogene TRBV3-2), the J gene TRBJ1-2; no firm D call. Germline-derived CDR1 and CDR2 are LGHDT and YNNKEL (reference sequence). The V end lost 8 bases, the J end lost 3 bases, and 13 bases lay between the germline ends. This CDR3 has 13 amino acids. CDR3 sequence (DNA): TGTGCCAGCGCTCGAGAGTCGGACTATGGCTACACCTTC. Protein sequence: CASARESDYGYTF.

The rearrangement links TRBV19 to TRBJ1-6; D unclear. The CDR3 sequence is 13 residues long. Germline assignment: CDR1 LNHDA and CDR2 SQIVND (reference sequence). V dropped 3 bases and J dropped 12 bases, with 12 bases sitting between them. CDR3 region: CASSIRPAGPLHF. Written as DNA, the CDR3 is TGTGCCAGTAGTATCCGTCCCGCGGGACCCCTCCACTTT.

The V call is TRBV5-4, the J call TRBJ1-1; D gene unclear. The length of the CDR3 is 12 residues. The germline gives CDR1 SGHNT, CDR2 YYREEE (reference sequence). Trimming removed 4 bases at V and 11 bases at J, with 15 bases between. The CDR3 here is CASSKPGLEAFF. CDR3 bases: TGTGCCAGCAGCAAACCGGGTCTTGAGGCTTTCTTT.

CDR3 nucleotides: TGTGCCAGCAGTCGAGAGAATCAGCCCCAGCATTTT. Translation gives CASSRENQPQHF. The chain is built from TRBV6-2 or TRBV6-3 and TRBJ1-5; D gene ambiguous. CDR1 is MNHEY and CDR2 is SVGEGT in the germline V gene. The CDR3 totals 12 residues. The V end was cut by 5 bases, the J end by 4 bases, with 6 bases between.

V usage is TRBV5-1 and J usage is TRBJ1-1; D is undetermined. CDR3 length equals 14 residues. V was pared by 1 base and J by 1 base, with 8 bases between. Germline CDR1 reads SGHRS; CDR2 reads YFSETQ. The CDR3 DNA reads as TGCGCCAGCAGCTTGTCCGACTGGAACACTGAAGCTTTCTTT. This codes for CASSLSDWNTEAFF. The variable domain in full, with the rest retrieved from reference TRBV5-1 and TRBJ1-1, is KAGVTQTPRYLIKTRGQQVTLSCSPISGHRSVSWYQQTPGQGLQFLFEYFSETQRNKGNFPGRFSGRQFSNSRSEMNVSTLELGDSALYLCASSLSDWNTEAFFGQGTRLTVV.

The chain employs TRBV7-2 and TRBJ2-7; D unresolved. V dropped 1 base and J dropped 0 bases, with 10 bases sitting between them. The CDR3 has 15 amino acids. The germline V gene encodes CDR1 SGHTA and CDR2 FQGNSA. Here the CDR3 DNA reads TGTGCCAGCAGCTTAGATGGCCATCTCTCCTACGAGCAGTACTTC. Protein: CASSLDGHLSYEQYF.

This chain connects TRBV4-3 to TRBJ2-3, with 7 bases that match TRBD1. V lost 4 bases to trimming and J lost 5 bases; unmatched junction nucleotides: 9. CDR1 is LGHNA, CDR2 YSLEER, per germline. The CDR3 runs 15 residues. The CDR3 loop reads CASSLQGELRDTQYF. For the CDR3, the DNA is TGCGCCAGCAGCCTTCAGGGGGAGTTAAGAGATACGCAGTATTTT.

This clone was seen only a few times. The rearrangement joins TRBV10-1 to TRBJ2-1, with 12 nucleotides matching TRBD1. V shed 3 bases and J 7 bases; nucleotides not matched to a gene: 4. The CDR3 spans 15 residues. Germline values: CDR1 WNHNN, CDR2 SYGVQD (reference sequence). The CDR3 reads CASSDGTGGRNEQFF. CDR3 nucleotide sequence: TGCGCCAGCAGTGACGGGACAGGGGGCCGGAATGAGCAGTTCTTC.